This record concerns one T cell receptor (beta chain) sequence. The antigen it recognizes is unknown. Base quality data are lacking; no much larger clone is found one base away. In the paper's terms, the treatment or condition label means: live attenuated yellow fever vaccine strain. At each blood-draw timepoint, two biological replicates of bulk PBMCs were obtained. A standard Ficoll-Paque protocol was used to isolate PBMCs from peripheral blood. TriZol was used to extract RNA from bulk PBMCs, from CD4 and CD8 fractions, and from dextramer-positive and dextramer-negative fractions. The data originate from a study of T cells after yellow fever vaccination (dated by TCRdb to about 2019). Study-wide context: The SMART-Seq v4 Ultra Low Input RNA kit was used to prepare libraries from fractions with low cell numbers. To follow T-cell clones before and after primary and booster YFV17D yellow fever vaccination, bulk TCR alpha and beta repertoires were sequenced over time. The cohort comprised two healthy male donors, one aged 18 to 29 and one aged 30 to 39 years. Blood was drawn at multiple timepoints before and after primary and secondary immunization, with bulk PBMC replicates and cell subsets isolated. Study-wide conclusions, independent of this receptor: Most clones expanded after primary vaccination were re-detected after the booster (around 96% of CD4 and 80% to 90% of CD8), suggesting broad memory maintenance. Compared with the primary T-cell response, the secondary T-cell response was faster but weaker, reaching its peak on day 5 rather than on day 15. Computational filtering was needed because FACS-sorted repertoires could contain abundant contaminating clonotypes from the bulk population. Because only two donors were included in the study, the extent to which the findings can be generalized is limited. A small fraction of clonotypes appeared in both the CD4 and CD8 compartments, likely as a result of convergent recombination.

Trimming takes 3 bases from V and 2 bases from J, and the germline ends sit 7 bases apart. Spanning cysteine to phenylalanine, the CDR3 consists of 13 amino acids. The sequence is cut down to CDR3 DNA, 39 bases in frame from base 1. Reads for this sample came from an Illumina NovaSeq 6000. Synthesis of TCR cDNA relied on 5'RACE template switching, a step that introduced a universal primer site along with unique molecular identifiers. Priming of cDNA synthesis was performed from both the TCR alpha and TCR beta constant segments. Libraries were amplified in two PCR steps, with sample barcodes and sequencing adapters added in the second step. Sequencing of the libraries was done on either Illumina HiSeq 2500 (2x100 bp) or NovaSeq (2x150 bp). The study's own analysis went as follows. Reads were demultiplexed and collapsed into UMI consensus sequences with MIGEC, and V(D)J alignment was performed with MiXCR. Vaccine-responding clonotypes were defined with edgeR using replicate PBMC samples, requiring FDR below 0.01 and a log2 fold change above 5 up to day 15. CD4 or CD8 identity was assigned to each bulk clonotype according to whether the clonotype was present at higher abundance in the sequenced CD4 repertoire or the sequenced CD8 repertoire. The public reads were run again by TCRdb, first through fastp at Q25 and then through MiXCR, and only productive beta chains were kept. Each CDR3 protein gets just one entry, which takes the most common genes and DNA from the rows behind it. The V and J calls reflect TCRdb's pipeline rather than the authors' work. This sample holds hundreds of thousands of distinct CDR3 sequences; 18% were observed only once. The top ten clonotypes cover 15% to 20% of the sample.

The chain couples TRBV12-3 or TRBV12-4 to TRBJ1-1; the D gene is not confidently resolved. This receptor was identified in a young man who received the YFV17D yellow fever vaccine. The source was PBMCs, collected before the yellow fever booster vaccination. CDR3 protein: CASSLYINTEAFF. The nucleotide sequence reads TGTGCCAGCAGTTTGTACATCAACACTGAAGCTTTCTTT.